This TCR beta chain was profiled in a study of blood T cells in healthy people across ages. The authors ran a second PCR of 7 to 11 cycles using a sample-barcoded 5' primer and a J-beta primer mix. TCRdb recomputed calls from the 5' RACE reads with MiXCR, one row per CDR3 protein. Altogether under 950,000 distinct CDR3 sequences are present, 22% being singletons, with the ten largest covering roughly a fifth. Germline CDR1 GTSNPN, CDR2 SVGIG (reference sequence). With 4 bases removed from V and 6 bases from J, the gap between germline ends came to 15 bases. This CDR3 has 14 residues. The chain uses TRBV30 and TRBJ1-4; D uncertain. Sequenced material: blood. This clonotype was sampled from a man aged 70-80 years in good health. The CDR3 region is CAWTLRKRDEKLFF. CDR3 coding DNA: TGTGCCTGGACCCTGAGGAAAAGGGATGAAAAACTGTTTTTT.